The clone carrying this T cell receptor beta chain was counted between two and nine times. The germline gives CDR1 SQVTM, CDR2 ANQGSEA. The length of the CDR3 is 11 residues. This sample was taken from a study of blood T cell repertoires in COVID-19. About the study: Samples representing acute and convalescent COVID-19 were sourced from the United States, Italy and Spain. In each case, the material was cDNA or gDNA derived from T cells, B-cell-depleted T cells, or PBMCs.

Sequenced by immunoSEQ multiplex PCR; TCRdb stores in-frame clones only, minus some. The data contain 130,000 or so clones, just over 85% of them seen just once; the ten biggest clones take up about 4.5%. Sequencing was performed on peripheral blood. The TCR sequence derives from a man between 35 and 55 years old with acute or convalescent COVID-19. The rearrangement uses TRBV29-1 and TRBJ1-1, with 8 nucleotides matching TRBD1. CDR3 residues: CQGTGVTEAFF. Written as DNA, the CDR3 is TGCCAAGGGACAGGTGTCACTGAAGCTTTCTTT. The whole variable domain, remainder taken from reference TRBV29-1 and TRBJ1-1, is SAVISQKPSRDICQRGTSLTIQCQVDSQVTMMFWYRQQPGQSLTLIATANQGSEATYESGFVIDKFPISRPNLTFSTLTVSNMSPEDSSIYLCQGTGVTEAFFGQGTRLTVV.